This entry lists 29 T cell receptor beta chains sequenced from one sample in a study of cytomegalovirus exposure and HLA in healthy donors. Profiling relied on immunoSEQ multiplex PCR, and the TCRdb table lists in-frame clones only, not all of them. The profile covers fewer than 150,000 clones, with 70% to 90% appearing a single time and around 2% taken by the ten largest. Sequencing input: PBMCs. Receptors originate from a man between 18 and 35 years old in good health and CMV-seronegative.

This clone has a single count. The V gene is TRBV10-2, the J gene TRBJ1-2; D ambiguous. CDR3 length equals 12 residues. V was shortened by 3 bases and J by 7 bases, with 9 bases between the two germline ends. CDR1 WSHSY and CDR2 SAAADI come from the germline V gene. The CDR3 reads CASSEIGGGYTF. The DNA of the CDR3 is TGCGCCAGCAGTGAAATCGGTGGTGGCTACACCTTC.

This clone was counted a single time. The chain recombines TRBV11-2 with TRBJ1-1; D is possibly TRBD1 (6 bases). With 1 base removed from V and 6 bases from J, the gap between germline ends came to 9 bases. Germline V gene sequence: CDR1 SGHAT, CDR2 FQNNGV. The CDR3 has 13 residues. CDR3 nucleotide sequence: TGTGCCAGCAGCTTAGCCAGGGGAGCTGAAGCTTTCTTT. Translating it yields CASSLARGAEAFF.

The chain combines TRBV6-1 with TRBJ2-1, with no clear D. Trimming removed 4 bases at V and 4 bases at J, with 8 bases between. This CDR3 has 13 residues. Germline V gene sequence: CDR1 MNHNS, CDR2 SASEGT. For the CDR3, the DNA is TGTGCCAGCAGTGTATCAGGATACAATGAGCAGTTCTTC. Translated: CASSVSGYNEQFF.

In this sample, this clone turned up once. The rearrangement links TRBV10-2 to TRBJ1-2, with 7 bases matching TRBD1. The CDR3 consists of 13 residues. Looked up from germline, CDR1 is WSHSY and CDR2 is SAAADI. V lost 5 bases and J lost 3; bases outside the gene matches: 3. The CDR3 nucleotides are TGCGCCAGCAGTAACGGGACAGACTATGGCTACACCTTC. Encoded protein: CASSNGTDYGYTF.

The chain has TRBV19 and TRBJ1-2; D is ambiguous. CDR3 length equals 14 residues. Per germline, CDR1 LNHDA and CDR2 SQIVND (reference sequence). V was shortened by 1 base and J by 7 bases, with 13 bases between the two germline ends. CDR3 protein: CASSIVKESGGYTF. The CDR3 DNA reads TGTGCCAGTAGTATAGTAAAGGAGAGCGGTGGCTACACCTTC.

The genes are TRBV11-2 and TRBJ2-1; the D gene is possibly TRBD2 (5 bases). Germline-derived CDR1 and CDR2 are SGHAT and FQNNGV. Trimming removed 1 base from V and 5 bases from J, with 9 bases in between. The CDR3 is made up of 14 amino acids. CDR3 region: CASSLARENNEQFF. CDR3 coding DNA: TGTGCCAGCAGCTTAGCACGGGAAAACAATGAGCAGTTCTTC.

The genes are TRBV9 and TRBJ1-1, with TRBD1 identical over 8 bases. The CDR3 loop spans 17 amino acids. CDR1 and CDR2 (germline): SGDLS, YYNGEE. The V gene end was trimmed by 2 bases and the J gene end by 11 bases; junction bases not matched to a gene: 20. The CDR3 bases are TGTGCCAGCAGCGTGGCCCCCGACAGCAGGGGGCATTCCGCCGCTTTCTTT. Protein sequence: CASSVAPDSRGHSAAFF.

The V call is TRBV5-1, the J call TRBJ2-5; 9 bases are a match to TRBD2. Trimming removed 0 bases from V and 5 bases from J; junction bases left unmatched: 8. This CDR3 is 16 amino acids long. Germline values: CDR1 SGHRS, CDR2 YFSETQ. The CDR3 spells CASSLEWRGGWETQYF. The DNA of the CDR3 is TGCGCCAGCAGCTTGGAATGGCGGGGGGGATGGGAGACCCAGTACTTC.

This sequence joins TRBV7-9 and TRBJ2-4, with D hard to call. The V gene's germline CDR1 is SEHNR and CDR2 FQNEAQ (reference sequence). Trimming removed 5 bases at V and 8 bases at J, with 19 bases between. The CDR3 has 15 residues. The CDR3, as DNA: TGTGCCAGCAGCCCCCCTTTCTCCGGGTGGGACATTCAGTACTTC. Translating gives CASSPPFSGWDIQYF.

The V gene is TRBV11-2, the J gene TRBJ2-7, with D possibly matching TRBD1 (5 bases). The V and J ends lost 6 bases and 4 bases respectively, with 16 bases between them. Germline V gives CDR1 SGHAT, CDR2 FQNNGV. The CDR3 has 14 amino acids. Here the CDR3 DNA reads TGTGCCAGCAGTAAAAGGGGTTTCGGGTACGAGCAGTACTTC. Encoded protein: CASSKRGFGYEQYF.

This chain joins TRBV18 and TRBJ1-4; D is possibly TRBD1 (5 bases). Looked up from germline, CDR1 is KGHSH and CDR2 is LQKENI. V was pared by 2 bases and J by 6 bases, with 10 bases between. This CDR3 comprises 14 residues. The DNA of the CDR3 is TGTGCCAGCTCACCAGGGGGGAACTATGAAAAACTGTTTTTT. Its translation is CASSPGGNYEKLFF.

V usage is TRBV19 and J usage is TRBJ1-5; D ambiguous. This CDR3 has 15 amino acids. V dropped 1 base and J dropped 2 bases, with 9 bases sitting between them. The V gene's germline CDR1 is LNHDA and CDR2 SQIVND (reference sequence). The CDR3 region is CASSIGGAGNQPQHF. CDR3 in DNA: TGTGCCAGTAGTATAGGAGGTGCGGGCAATCAGCCCCAGCATTTT.

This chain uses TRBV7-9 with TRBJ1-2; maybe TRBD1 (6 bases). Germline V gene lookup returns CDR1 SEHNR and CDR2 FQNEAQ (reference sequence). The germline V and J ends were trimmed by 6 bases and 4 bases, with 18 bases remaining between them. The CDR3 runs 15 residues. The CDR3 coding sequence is TGTGCCAGCAGAGAAGACGGCGGACAGTTCTATGGCTACACCTTC. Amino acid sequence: CASREDGGQFYGYTF.

The CDR3 region has the DNA TGTGCCAGCAAAGGGACAGGGTTTTTCTACGAGCAGTACTTC. This sequence encodes CASKGTGFFYEQYF. The V gene is TRBV27, the J gene TRBJ2-7, with 9 positions matching TRBD1. The CDR3 is made up of 14 amino acids. Per germline, CDR1 MNHEY and CDR2 SMNVEV (reference sequence). V was clipped by 7 bases and J by 3 bases; unmatched bases: 7.

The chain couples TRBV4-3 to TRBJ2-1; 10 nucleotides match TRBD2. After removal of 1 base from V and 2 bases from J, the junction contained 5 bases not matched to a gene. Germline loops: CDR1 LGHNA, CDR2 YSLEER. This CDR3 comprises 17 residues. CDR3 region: CASSQGAAGGTYNEQFF. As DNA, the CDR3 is TGCGCCAGCAGCCAAGGGGCAGCGGGGGGGACCTACAATGAGCAGTTCTTC.

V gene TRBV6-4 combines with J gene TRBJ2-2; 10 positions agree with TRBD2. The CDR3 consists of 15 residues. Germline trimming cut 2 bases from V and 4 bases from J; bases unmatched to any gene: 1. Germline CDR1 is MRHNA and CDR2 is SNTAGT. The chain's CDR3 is CASSDVAGGTGELFF. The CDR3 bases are TGTGCCAGCAGTGACGTAGCGGGAGGCACCGGGGAGCTGTTTTTT.

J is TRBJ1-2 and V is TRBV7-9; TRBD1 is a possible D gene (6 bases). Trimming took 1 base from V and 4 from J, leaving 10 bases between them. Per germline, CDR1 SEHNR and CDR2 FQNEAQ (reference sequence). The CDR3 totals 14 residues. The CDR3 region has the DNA TGTGCCAGCAGCTTAGTTCAGGACAGCTATGGCTACACCTTC. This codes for CASSLVQDSYGYTF.

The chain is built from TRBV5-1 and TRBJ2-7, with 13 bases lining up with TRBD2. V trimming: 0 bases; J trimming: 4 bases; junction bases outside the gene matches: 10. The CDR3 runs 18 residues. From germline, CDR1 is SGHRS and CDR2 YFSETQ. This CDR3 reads CASSLDRILAGGKYEQYF. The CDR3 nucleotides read TGCGCCAGCAGCTTGGACAGGATACTAGCGGGAGGGAAGTACGAGCAGTACTTC.

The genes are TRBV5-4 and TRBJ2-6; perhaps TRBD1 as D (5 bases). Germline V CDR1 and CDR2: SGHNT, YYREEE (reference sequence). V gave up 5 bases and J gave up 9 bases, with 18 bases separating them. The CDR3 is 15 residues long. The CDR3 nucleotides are TGTGCCAGCAGTCTGGAGCCCAGGGAAGACAACGTCCTGACTTTC. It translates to CASSLEPREDNVLTF. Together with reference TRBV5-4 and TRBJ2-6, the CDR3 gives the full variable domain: ETGVTQSPTHLIKTRGQQVTLRCSSQSGHNTVSWYQQALGQGPQFIFQYYREEENGRGNFPPRFSGLQFPNYSSELNVNALELDDSALYLCASSLEPREDNVLTFGAGSRLTVL.

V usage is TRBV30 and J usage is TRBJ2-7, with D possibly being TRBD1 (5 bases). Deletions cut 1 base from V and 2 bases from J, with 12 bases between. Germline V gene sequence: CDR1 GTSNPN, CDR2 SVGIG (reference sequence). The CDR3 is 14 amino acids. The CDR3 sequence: CAWSEGRITYEQYF. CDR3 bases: TGTGCCTGGAGTGAGGGGCGGATTACCTACGAGCAGTACTTC.

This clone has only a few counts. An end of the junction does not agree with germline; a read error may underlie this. CDR3 DNA: TGTGCCACCAGTGAGAGGCGGGGTAACTATGGCTACACCTTC. Its protein product is CATSERRGNYGYTF. The chain combines TRBV6-1 with TRBJ1-2; no firm D call. CDR1 is MNHNS and CDR2 is SASEGT in the germline V gene. This CDR3 is built from 14 residues.

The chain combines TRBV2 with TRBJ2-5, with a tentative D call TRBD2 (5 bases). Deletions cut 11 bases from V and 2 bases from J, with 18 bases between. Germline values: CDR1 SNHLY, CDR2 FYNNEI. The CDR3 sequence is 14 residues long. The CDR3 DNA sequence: TGTGCCTCGAAAGGGTCAGCGGAACAAGAGACCCAGTACTTC. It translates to CASKGSAEQETQYF.

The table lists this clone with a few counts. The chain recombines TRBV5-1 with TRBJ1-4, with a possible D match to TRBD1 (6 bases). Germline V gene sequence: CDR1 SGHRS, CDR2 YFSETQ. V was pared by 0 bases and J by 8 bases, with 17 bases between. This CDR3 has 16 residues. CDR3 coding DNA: TGCGCCAGCAGCTTGGCCGGACAGTATGGGGCGGAAAAACTGTTTTTT. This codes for CASSLAGQYGAEKLFF.

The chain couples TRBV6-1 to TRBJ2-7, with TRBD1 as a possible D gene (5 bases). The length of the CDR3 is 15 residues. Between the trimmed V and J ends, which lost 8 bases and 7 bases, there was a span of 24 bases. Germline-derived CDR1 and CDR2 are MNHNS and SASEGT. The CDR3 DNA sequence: TGTGCCAGCTCGTGGACACGGCAAGGTCCGGAGGAGCAGTACTTC. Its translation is CASSWTRQGPEEQYF.

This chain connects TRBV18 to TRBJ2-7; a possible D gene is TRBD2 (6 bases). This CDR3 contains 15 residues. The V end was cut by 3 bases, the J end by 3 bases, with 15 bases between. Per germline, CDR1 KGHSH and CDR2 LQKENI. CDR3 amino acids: CASSPLPTGDYEQYF. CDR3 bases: TGTGCCAGCTCACCCCTCCCGACGGGAGACTACGAGCAGTACTTC. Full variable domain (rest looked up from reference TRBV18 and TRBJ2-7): NAGVMQNPRHLVRRRGQEARLRCSPMKGHSHVYWYRQLPEEGLKFMVYLQKENIIDESGMPKERFSAEFPKEGPSILRIQQVVRGDSAAYFCASSPLPTGDYEQYFGPGTRLTVT.

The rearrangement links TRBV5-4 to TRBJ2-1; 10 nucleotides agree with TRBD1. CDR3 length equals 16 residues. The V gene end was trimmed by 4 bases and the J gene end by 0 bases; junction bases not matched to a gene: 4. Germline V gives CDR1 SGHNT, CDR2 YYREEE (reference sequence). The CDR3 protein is CASSQRTGGSYNEQFF. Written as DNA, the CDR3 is TGTGCCAGCAGCCAAAGGACAGGGGGCTCCTACAATGAGCAGTTCTTC.

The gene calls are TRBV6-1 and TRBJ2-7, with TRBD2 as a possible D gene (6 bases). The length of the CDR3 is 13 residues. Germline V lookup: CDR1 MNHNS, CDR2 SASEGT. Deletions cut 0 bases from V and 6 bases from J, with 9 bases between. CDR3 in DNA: TGTGCCAGCAGTGAAGCGCGGGGCACCGAGCAGTACTTC. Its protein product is CASSEARGTEQYF.

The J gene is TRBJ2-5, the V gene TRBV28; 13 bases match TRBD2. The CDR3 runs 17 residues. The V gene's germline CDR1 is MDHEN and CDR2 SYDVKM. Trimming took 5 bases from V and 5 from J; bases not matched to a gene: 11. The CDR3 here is CASSIILLAGGPETQYF. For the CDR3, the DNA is TGTGCCAGCAGTATAATTCTACTAGCGGGGGGGCCTGAGACCCAGTACTTC.

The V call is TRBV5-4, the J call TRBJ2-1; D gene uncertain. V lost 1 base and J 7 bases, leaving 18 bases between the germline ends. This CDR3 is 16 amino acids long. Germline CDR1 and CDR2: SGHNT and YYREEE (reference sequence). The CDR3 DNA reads TGTGCCAGCAGCTTGCCCGGTGGCGGCAGTTTGAATGAGCAGTTCTTC. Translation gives CASSLPGGGSLNEQFF.